One sample yielded the 9 T cell receptor beta chains listed below, sequenced in a study of PD-L1 blockade in urothelial cancer. The time point here: pretreatment peripheral blood. Libraries were prepared by immunoSEQ multiplex PCR; TCRdb keeps only in-frame clonotypes and omits some of them. The repertoire holds around 100,000 clones, with around 86% as singletons. This specimen was PBMCs, taken around atezolizumab (anti-PD-L1) treatment. The source of these receptors is a man in his fifties or sixties with urothelial cancer.

This clone was seen a handful of times. The chain is built from TRBV6-1 and TRBJ2-7; no clear D. Trimming removed 2 bases at V and 6 bases at J, with 8 bases between. The CDR3 consists of 12 residues. Germline CDR1 is MNHNS and CDR2 is SASEGT. CDR3 sequence reads: CASSEMRFEQYF. CDR3 in DNA: TGTGCCAGCAGTGAAATGCGTTTCGAGCAGTACTTC.

V gene TRBV5-4 combines with J gene TRBJ2-3, with a weak D call TRBD2 (6 bases). The V and J ends lost 3 bases and 6 bases respectively, with 8 bases between them. This CDR3 spans 12 amino acids. Germline CDR1 SGHNT, CDR2 YYREEE (reference sequence). The CDR3 DNA follows: TGTGCCAGCAGCTCCCGGGAGGATACGCAGTATTTT. It yields the protein CASSSREDTQYF.

The chain is built from TRBV28 and TRBJ2-1; 7 bases are shared with TRBD1. The CDR3 extends over 12 amino acids. CDR1 and CDR2 from the germline V gene are MDHEN and SYDVKM. With V trimmed by 5 bases and J by 5 bases, 0 bases remained unmatched. This chain's CDR3 is CASSQGDNEQFF. Here the CDR3 DNA reads TGTGCCAGCAGTCAGGGGGACAATGAGCAGTTCTTC.

The genes are TRBV7-2 and TRBJ1-5; 7 bases fit TRBD1. From germline, CDR1 is SGHTA and CDR2 FQGNSA. The V gene end was trimmed by 4 bases and the J gene end by 6 bases; junction bases not matched to a gene: 6. There are 14 residues in the CDR3. Here the CDR3 reads CASSYHPGGQPQHF. Here the CDR3 DNA reads TGTGCCAGCAGCTATCACCCAGGGGGTCAGCCCCAGCATTTT. The full variable domain, in which reference TRBV7-2 and TRBJ1-5 provide the parts outside the CDR3, is GAGVSQSPSNKVTEKGKDVELRCDPISGHTALYWYRQSLGQGLEFLIYFQGNSAPDKSGLPSDRFSAERTGGSVSTLTIQRTQQEDSAVYLCASSYHPGGQPQHFGDGTRLSIL.

The gene calls are TRBV28 and TRBJ1-2; a weak D match, TRBD1 (6 bases). Trimming removed 8 bases at V and 4 bases at J, with 14 bases between. CDR3 size: 13 residues. Germline loops: CDR1 MDHEN, CDR2 SYDVKM. The DNA of the CDR3 is TGTGCCAGCGGAGTTGACAGGTTCTATGGCTACACCTTC. The encoded protein is CASGVDRFYGYTF.

This clone showed up just a few times. The chain recombines TRBV5-1 with TRBJ1-2; 7 bases match TRBD1. Trimming took 8 bases from V and 1 from J; bases not matched to a gene: 5. The length of the CDR3 is 13 residues. CDR1 is SGHRS and CDR2 is YFSETQ in the germline V gene. CDR3: CASKGADNYGYTF. The CDR3 nucleotides read TGCGCCAGTAAGGGGGCGGATAACTATGGCTACACCTTC. Using reference TRBV5-1 and TRBJ1-2 for the parts outside the CDR3, the full variable domain is KAGVTQTPRYLIKTRGQQVTLSCSPISGHRSVSWYQQTPGQGLQFLFEYFSETQRNKGNFPGRFSGRQFSNSRSEMNVSTLELGDSALYLCASKGADNYGYTFGSGTRLTVV.

V and J are TRBV18 and TRBJ2-7; 7 bases line up with TRBD1. The CDR3 length is 13 residues. V lost 3 bases and J lost 3; bases outside the gene matches: 2. Germline assignment: CDR1 KGHSH and CDR2 LQKENI. Here the CDR3 reads CASSPGQIYEQYF. For the CDR3, the DNA is TGTGCCAGCTCACCGGGACAGATCTACGAGCAGTACTTC.

This clone turned up a few times. The V call is TRBV9, the J call TRBJ2-2; D might be TRBD1 (6 bases). The CDR3 is made up of 15 amino acids. Germline assignment: CDR1 SGDLS and CDR2 YYNGEE. The V gene lost 2 bases and the J gene lost 4 bases, with 12 bases spanning the gap. CDR3 in amino acids: CASSVGAGVTGELFF. CDR3 nucleotides: TGTGCCAGCAGCGTTGGAGCAGGGGTCACCGGGGAGCTGTTTTTT. Combining the CDR3 with reference TRBV9 and TRBJ2-2 gives the whole variable domain DSGVTQTPKHLITATGQRVTLRCSPRSGDLSVYWYQQSLDQGLQFLIQYYNGEERAKGNILERFSAQQFPDLHSELNLSSLELGDSALYFCASSVGAGVTGELFFGEGSRLTVL.

This chain joins TRBV28 and TRBJ1-5; D is ambiguous. V was clipped by 6 bases and J by 4 bases, with 19 bases between them. The CDR3 has 16 residues. Germline CDR1 is MDHEN and CDR2 is SYDVKM. The CDR3 spells CASRYLGPSANQPQHF. CDR3 DNA sequence: TGTGCCAGCAGGTACTTGGGCCCCTCGGCGAATCAGCCCCAGCATTTT.